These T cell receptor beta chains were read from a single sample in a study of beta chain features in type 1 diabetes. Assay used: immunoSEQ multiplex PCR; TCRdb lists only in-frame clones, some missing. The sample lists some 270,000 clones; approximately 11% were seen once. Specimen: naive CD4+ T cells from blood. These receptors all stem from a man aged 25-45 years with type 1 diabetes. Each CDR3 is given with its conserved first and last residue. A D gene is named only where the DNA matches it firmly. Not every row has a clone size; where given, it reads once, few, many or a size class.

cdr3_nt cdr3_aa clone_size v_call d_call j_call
TGCGCCAGCAGTCCGGGACAGACAAGGGGGGCCAACGTCCTGACTTTC CASSPGQTRGANVLTF . TRBV5-1 TRBD1 TRBJ2-6
TGTGCCAGTAGGGATCTGGGGCATAGCAATCAGCCCCAGCATTTT CASRDLGHSNQPQHF few TRBV19 . TRBJ1-5
TGTGCCAGCAGCGGCGGGGGCCGCCTTGAGCAGTTCTTC CASSGGGRLEQFF . TRBV9 . TRBJ2-1
TGTGCCAGCTCACCGACTAGCGCTGGAAACACCATATATTTT CASSPTSAGNTIYF . TRBV18 . TRBJ1-3
TGTGCCAGCAGTGAAGCTACAGCAGCTAAAGAGACCCAGTACTTC CASSEATAAKETQYF few TRBV6-1 . TRBJ2-5
TGCAGCGTTAGGGACAGGGTTAGCTATGGCTACACCTTC CSVRDRVSYGYTF few TRBV29-1 TRBD1 TRBJ1-2
TGTGCCAGCTCACCAGCGTACAGATATGGCTACACCTTC CASSPAYRYGYTF few TRBV18 . TRBJ1-2
TGTGCCAGCGGAGCTTCGGGTTACAGGGTAAGCTTCTACGAGCAGTACTTC CASGASGYRVSFYEQYF few TRBV13 . TRBJ2-7
TGTGCCAGCAGTTACTCGAGCAGGGGGAACTATGGCTACACCTTC CASSYSSRGNYGYTF few TRBV6-6 TRBD1 TRBJ1-2
TGTGCCACCCGGACAGGGGGCACAAACATTCAGTACTTC CATRTGGTNIQYF few TRBV28 TRBD1 TRBJ2-4
TGTGCCAGCAGCCCACAGAATTGGAACACTGAAGCTTTCTTT CASSPQNWNTEAFF few TRBV7-9 . TRBJ1-1
TGTGCCAGCAGCCCTAGAGCGGGGGGGCGGACAGATACGCAGTATTTT CASSPRAGGRTDTQYF . TRBV7-2 TRBD2 TRBJ2-3
TGTGCCAGCAGCTTAGTAGAGGGAGGGCTCTACGAGCAGTACTTC CASSLVEGGLYEQYF few TRBV7-9 TRBD2 TRBJ2-7
TGTGCCAGCAGACAGGGTACGGCCAACGTCCTGACTTTC CASRQGTANVLTF . TRBV2 . TRBJ2-6
TGTGCCAGCAGCGCGGGGACAGGGGGGTGGGAGACCCAGTACTTC CASSAGTGGWETQYF few TRBV9 TRBD1 TRBJ2-5
TGCGCCAGCAGCTTAGAGGGGGTAAATCAGCCCCAGCATTTT CASSLEGVNQPQHF few TRBV5-1 . TRBJ1-5
TGCGCCAGCAGCTTGCAGGGGGTGGGAACTGAAGCTTTCTTT CASSLQGVGTEAFF . TRBV5-1 TRBD1 TRBJ1-1
TGCAGCGTGGGCCGGGACAACTCCCGGGCTGGGCAGTACTTC CSVGRDNSRAGQYF . TRBV29-1 . TRBJ2-7
TGTGCCAGCTCACCACCGGGACAGGGCCAAGAGACCCAGTACTTC CASSPPGQGQETQYF . TRBV18 TRBD1 TRBJ2-5
TGTGCCAGCAGCACCCGGACAGCCTACGAGCAGTACTTC CASSTRTAYEQYF few TRBV7-2 . TRBJ2-7
TGTGCCAGCAGCTTAGGGGGCCTCTCCACCTACAATGAGCAGTTCTTC CASSLGGLSTYNEQFF few TRBV5-4 TRBD1 TRBJ2-1
TGTGCCAGCAGAGCAACAGGGGGCGCGGGGACTGAAGCTTTCTTT CASRATGGAGTEAFF few TRBV5-4 TRBD1 TRBJ1-1
TGTGCCCAGGGGACAGGGAACTCCTACGAGCAGTACTTC CAQGTGNSYEQYF . TRBV30 TRBD1 TRBJ2-7
TGTGCCAGCAGGAGACGAGAGGGAGACACTGAAGCTTTCTTT CASRRREGDTEAFF few TRBV7-8 . TRBJ1-1
TGTGCCAGCAGCTTAACAGCTCTAGCGGGCGGGTCAGATACGCAGTATTTT CASSLTALAGGSDTQYF . TRBV7-3 TRBD2 TRBJ2-3
TGTGCCAGTAGTATAGACGGCAATCAGCCCCAGCATTTT CASSIDGNQPQHF few TRBV19 . TRBJ1-5
TGTGCCAGCAGCGTTGGGGCGACTGGGGCCAACGTCCTGACTTTC CASSVGATGANVLTF few TRBV9 . TRBJ2-6
TGCAGTGCCTTTATTTGGCCTTTAGCTTTCTTT CSAFIWPLAFF . TRBV20-1 . TRBJ1-1
TGTGCCAGCAGCCAAGAAGGAGTACCAACCGGGGAGCTGTTTTTT CASSQEGVPTGELFF few TRBV4-2 . TRBJ2-2
TGTGCCATCAGTGAGTGGGGACTAGCGGGGGACAATGAGCAGTTCTTC CAISEWGLAGDNEQFF . TRBV10-3 TRBD2 TRBJ2-1
TGTGCCAGCAGCTTAGGTGCTGGACAGGGGAACACTGAAGCTTTCTTT CASSLGAGQGNTEAFF few TRBV11-1 TRBD1 TRBJ1-1
TGTGCCAGCAGCACAGGGACATCAGGAAACACCATATATTTT CASSTGTSGNTIYF few TRBV7-9 . TRBJ1-3
TGCGCCAGCAGCTTGGAGGGGTACACAGGCGCTGAAGCTTTCTTT CASSLEGYTGAEAFF few TRBV5-1 . TRBJ1-1
TGTGCCAGCAGCTTTCAGGCCGGGAGAGAAAGGGAGACCCAGTACTTC CASSFQAGRERETQYF . TRBV7-2 . TRBJ2-5
TGCGCCAGCAGCTATAGGACAGGGGGCGGCGAGCAGTACTTC CASSYRTGGGEQYF few TRBV5-1 TRBD1 TRBJ2-7
TGTGCCAGCAGCCCTTTACCCGGGGGACTGGGAAGAGATTCACCCCTCCACTTT CASSPLPGGLGRDSPLHF . TRBV7-9 . TRBJ1-6
TGTGCTAGCAGCCTCGGGCAGGGGGCTGCTACGCAGTATTTT CASSLGQGAATQYF . TRBV7-7 TRBD1 TRBJ2-3
TGTGCCAGCACCCTAGAAAGGGGGAAGCAGTATTTT CASTLERGKQYF few TRBV2 . TRBJ2-3
TGTGCCAGCAGTGAAGTCCAGCGGGGACGGGAGACCCAGTACTTC CASSEVQRGRETQYF . TRBV2 TRBD2 TRBJ2-5
TGTGCCAGCAGCCAAGGAGGATGGGGGCCGAACACTGAAGCTTTCTTT CASSQGGWGPNTEAFF few TRBV4-2 . TRBJ1-1
TGCGCCAGCAGCTTTCTAGCGGGGGGGCAGGATGAGCAGTTCTTC CASSFLAGGQDEQFF few TRBV5-1 TRBD2 TRBJ2-1
TGTGCCAGCAGCGGCGTCGAGGGGAGGGATGGCTACACCTTC CASSGVEGRDGYTF few TRBV7-9 . TRBJ1-2
TGCGCCAGCAGCCCTAGCGGGGGTCCTTTTGAGCAGTTCTTC CASSPSGGPFEQFF few TRBV5-1 TRBD2 TRBJ2-1
TGTGCCAGCAGCTTAACAAGCAACACTGAAGCTTTCTTT CASSLTSNTEAFF . TRBV7-3 . TRBJ1-1